What follows describes a single T cell receptor beta chain. In the study's own analysis: Estimation of nucleated cell counts was performed using reference gene primer amplification. The assay was immunoSEQ multiplex PCR, and TCRdb's table has in-frame clones only and misses some. The DNA was the basis for D and trimming; V, J and clone size are from that table. The table lists 100,000 or so clones, roughly 80% of them singletons. The data belong to a study of blood T cell repertoires in COVID-19. Germline V gene data show CDR1 as SGHDT and CDR2 as YYEEEE. J gave up 0 bases and V 4 bases, and 7 bases lay outside the gene matches. The CDR3 covers 16 residues.

This receptor was obtained from a woman aged 55-70 years with acute or convalescent COVID-19. The source material was peripheral blood. The V call is TRBV5-6, the J call TRBJ1-5; TRBD1 aligns across 7 bases. The CDR3 region has the DNA TGTGCCAGCAGCCGGGGACAGCTCAATAGCAATCAGCCCCAGCATTTT. It codes for CASSRGQLNSNQPQHF.